Listed here are 6 T cell receptor beta chains from one sample, sequenced in a study of T cell responses to AZD1222 COVID-19 vaccine. Repertoires were generated with immunoSEQ multiplex PCR, while TCRdb's copy carries only in-frame clones and drops some. This sample has under 95,000 clones, with around 87% found just once. Sample: peripheral blood, taken on day 0 of AZD1222 vaccination. These receptor sequences come from an adult in good health.

In this sample, this clone turned up a few times. The chain uses TRBV7-2 and TRBJ2-1, with a tentative D call TRBD2 (5 bases). V gave up 1 base and J gave up 2 bases, with 9 bases separating them. There are 15 residues in the CDR3. Germline-derived CDR1 and CDR2 are SGHTA and FQGNSA. CDR3 DNA sequence: TGTGCCAGCAGCTTAGACGGGGTTACCTACAATGAGCAGTTCTTC. Its translation: CASSLDGVTYNEQFF.

The V call is TRBV7-9, the J call TRBJ2-7; TRBD2 matches at 7 bases. CDR1 is SEHNR and CDR2 is FQNEAQ in the germline V gene (reference sequence). The CDR3 is 15 amino acids. V shed 5 bases, J shed 3 bases, and the junction held 10 bases outside the gene matches. The CDR3 loop is CASSPRTSKGYEQYF. DNA of the CDR3: TGTGCCAGCAGCCCCCGGACTAGTAAAGGCTACGAGCAGTACTTC.

The chain is built from TRBV7-2 and TRBJ2-1, with 9 nucleotides matching TRBD1. V was pared by 5 bases and J by 3 bases, with 8 bases of the junction left unmatched. Germline loops: CDR1 SGHTA, CDR2 FQGNSA. CDR3 length: 16 residues. CDR3 region: CASSTRGQGNYNEQFF. Written as DNA, the CDR3 is TGTGCCAGCAGCACGAGGGGACAGGGAAACTACAATGAGCAGTTCTTC.

This clone was observed a single time. The chain recombines TRBV2 with TRBJ2-3; TRBD2 agrees at 10 bases. V lost 0 bases and J lost 1; bases outside the gene matches: 13. CDR3 length equals 20 residues. The V gene's germline CDR1 is SNHLY and CDR2 FYNNEI. In DNA, the CDR3 is TGTGCCAGCAGTGAAGCGGAACCATCTTATAGCGGGGGGCGCACAGATACGCAGTATTTT. Translated, it gives CASSEAEPSYSGGRTDTQYF.

V gene TRBV6-6 combines with J gene TRBJ1-5; 7 nucleotides align to TRBD1. The CDR3 has 13 amino acids. Germline V gene sequence: CDR1 MNHNY, CDR2 SVGAGI (reference sequence). V gave up 8 bases and J gave up 6 bases; unmatched junction bases: 7. CDR3 in amino acids: CASGTGDGQPQHF. For the CDR3, the DNA is TGTGCCAGCGGAACAGGGGACGGTCAGCCCCAGCATTTT.

Remarks on this clone: At one end the junction does not follow the germline gene, possibly because of a read error. This chain links TRBV24-1 with TRBJ1-5, with TRBD1 as a possible D gene (5 bases). CDR1 is KGHDR, CDR2 SFDVKD, per germline. This CDR3 has 16 amino acids. The chain's CDR3 is CATSDSVRDSNQPQHF. DNA for the CDR3: TGTGCCACCAGCGATTCGGTCCGGGACAGCAATCAGCCCCAGCATTTT.